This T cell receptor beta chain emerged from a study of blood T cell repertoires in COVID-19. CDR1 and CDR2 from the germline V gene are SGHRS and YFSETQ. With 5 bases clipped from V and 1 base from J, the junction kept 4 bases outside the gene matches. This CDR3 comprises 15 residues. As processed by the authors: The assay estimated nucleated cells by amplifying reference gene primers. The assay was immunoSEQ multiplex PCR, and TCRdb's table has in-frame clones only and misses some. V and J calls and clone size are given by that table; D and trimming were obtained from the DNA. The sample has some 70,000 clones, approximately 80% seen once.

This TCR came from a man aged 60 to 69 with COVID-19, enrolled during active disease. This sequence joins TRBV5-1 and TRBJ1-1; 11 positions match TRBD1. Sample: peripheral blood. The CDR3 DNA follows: TGCGCCAGCAGTTACGGGACAGGGGGGAACACTGAAGCTTTCTTT. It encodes CASSYGTGGNTEAFF.